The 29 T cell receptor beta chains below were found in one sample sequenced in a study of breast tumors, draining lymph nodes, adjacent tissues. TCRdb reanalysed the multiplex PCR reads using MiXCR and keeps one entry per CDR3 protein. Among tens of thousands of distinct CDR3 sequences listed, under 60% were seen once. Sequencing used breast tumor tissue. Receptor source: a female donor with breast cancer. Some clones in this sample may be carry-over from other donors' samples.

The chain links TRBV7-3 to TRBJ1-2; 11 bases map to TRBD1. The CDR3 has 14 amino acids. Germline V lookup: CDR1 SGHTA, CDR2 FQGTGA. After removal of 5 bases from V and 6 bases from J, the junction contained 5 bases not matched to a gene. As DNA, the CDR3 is TGTGCCAGCAGCGCGGACAGGGGGCAGCATGGCTACACCTTC. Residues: CASSADRGQHGYTF.

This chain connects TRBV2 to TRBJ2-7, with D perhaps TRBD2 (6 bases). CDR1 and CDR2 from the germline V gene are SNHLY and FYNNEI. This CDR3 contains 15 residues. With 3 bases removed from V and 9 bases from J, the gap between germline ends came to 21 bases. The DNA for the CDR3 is TGTGCCAGCAGTGAGATTATAGGGACTCTCGGTGCGCAGTACTTC. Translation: CASSEIIGTLGAQYF.

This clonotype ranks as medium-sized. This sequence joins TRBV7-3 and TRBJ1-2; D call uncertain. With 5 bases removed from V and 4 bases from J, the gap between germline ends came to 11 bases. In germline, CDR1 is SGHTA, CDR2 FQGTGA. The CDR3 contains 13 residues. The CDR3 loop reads CASSRLPGYGYTF. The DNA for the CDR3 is TGTGCCAGCAGCCGACTCCCGGGCTATGGCTACACCTTC.

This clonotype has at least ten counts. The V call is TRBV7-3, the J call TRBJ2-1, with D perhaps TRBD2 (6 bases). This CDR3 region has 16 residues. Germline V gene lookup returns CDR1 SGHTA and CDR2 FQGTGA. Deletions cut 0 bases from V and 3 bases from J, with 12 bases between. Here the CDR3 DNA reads TGTGCCAGCAGCTTAACGTACAGCGGGCTCTACAATGAGCAGTTCTTC. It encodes CASSLTYSGLYNEQFF.

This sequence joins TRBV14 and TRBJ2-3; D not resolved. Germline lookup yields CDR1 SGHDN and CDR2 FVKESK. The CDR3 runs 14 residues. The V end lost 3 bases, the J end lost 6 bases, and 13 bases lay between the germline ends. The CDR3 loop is CASSHALTGDTQYF. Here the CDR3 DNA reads TGTGCCAGCAGCCACGCATTGACCGGGGATACGCAGTATTTT.

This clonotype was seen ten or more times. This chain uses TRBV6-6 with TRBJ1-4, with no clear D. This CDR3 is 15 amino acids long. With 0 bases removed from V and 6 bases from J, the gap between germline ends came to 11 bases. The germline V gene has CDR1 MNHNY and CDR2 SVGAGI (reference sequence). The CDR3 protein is CASSYSRSSDEKLFF. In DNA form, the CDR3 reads TGTGCCAGCAGTTACTCTAGGTCTTCCGATGAAAAACTGTTTTTT.

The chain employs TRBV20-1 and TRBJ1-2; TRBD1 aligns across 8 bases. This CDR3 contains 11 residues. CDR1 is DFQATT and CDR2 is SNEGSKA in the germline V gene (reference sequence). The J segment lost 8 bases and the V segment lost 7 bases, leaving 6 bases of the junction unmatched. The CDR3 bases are TGCAGTGTCTGGACAGGGAACGGCTACACCTTC. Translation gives CSVWTGNGYTF.

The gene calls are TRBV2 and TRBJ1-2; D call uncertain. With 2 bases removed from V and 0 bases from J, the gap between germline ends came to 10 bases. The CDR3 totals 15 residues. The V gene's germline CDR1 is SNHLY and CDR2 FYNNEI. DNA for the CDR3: TGTGCCAGCAGTGAAACGGGCATTCCTAACTATGGCTACACCTTC. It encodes CASSETGIPNYGYTF.

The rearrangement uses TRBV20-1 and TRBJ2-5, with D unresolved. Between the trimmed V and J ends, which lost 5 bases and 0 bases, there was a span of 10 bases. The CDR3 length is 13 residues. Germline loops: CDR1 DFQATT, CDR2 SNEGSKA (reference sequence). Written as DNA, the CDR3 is TGCAGTGCTCAGGACCGAGACCAAGAGACCCAGTACTTC. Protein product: CSAQDRDQETQYF.

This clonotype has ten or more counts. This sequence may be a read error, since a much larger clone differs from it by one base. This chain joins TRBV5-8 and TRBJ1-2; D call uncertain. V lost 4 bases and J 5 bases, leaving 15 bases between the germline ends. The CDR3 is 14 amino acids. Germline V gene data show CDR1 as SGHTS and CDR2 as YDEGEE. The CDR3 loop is CASSPTGSGYGYTF. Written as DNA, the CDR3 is TGTGCCAGCAGCCCAACGGGGTCTGGATATGGCTACACCTTC.

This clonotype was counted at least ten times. The CDR3 DNA sequence: TGCAGTGCTAGAGATCAGCGACTAGCGGCCCTCTACAATGAGCAGTTCTTC. The encoded protein is CSARDQRLAALYNEQFF. The chain recombines TRBV20-1 with TRBJ2-1; 9 nucleotides agree with TRBD2. CDR3 size: 17 residues. V was clipped by 0 bases and J by 3 bases; unmatched bases: 9. Germline-derived CDR1 and CDR2 are DFQATT and SNEGSKA (reference sequence).

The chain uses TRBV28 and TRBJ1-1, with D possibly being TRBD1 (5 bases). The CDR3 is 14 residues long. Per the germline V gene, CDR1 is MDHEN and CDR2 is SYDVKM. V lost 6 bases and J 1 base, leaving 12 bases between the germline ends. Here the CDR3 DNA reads TGTGCCAGCAGATCAACAGGACCGAACACTGAAGCTTTCTTT. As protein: CASRSTGPNTEAFF.

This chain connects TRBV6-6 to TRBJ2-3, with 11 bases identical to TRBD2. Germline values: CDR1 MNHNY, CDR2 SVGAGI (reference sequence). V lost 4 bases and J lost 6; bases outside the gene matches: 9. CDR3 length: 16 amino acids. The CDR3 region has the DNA TGTGCCAGCAGTTCCCATAGCGGGGGGGCCTGGGATACGCAGTATTTT. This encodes CASSSHSGGAWDTQYF.

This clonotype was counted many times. CDR3 region: CAAGRNTGELFF. The CDR3 DNA reads TGTGCCGCCGGACGGAACACCGGGGAGCTGTTTTTT. The rearrangement links TRBV19 to TRBJ2-2; no firm D call. The length of the CDR3 is 12 residues. Germline values: CDR1 LNHDA, CDR2 SQIVND (reference sequence). Trimming removed 11 bases from V and 1 base from J, with 8 bases in between.

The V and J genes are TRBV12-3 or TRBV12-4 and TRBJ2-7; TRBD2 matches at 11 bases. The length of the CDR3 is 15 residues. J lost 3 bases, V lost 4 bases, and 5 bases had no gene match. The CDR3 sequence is CASSWLAGGNYEQYF. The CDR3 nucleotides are TGTGCCAGCAGTTGGCTAGCGGGAGGCAACTACGAGCAGTACTTC.

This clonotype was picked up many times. CDR3 DNA sequence: TGTGCCAGTAGTACCTCGACAGGGGGCGGCTATGGCTACACCTTC. It encodes CASSTSTGGGYGYTF. The V call is TRBV19, the J call TRBJ1-2, with 10 bases identical to TRBD1. Germline CDR1 is LNHDA and CDR2 is SQIVND (reference sequence). The length of the CDR3 is 15 residues. The ends lost 4 bases at V and 4 bases at J; junction bases unmatched: 6.

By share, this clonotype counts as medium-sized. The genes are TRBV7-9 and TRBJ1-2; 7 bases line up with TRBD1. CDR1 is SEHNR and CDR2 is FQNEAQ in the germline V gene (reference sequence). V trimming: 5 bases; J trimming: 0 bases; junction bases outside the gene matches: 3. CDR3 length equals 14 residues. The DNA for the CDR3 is TGTGCCAGCAGCGATACAGGGGCTAACTATGGCTACACCTTC. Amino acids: CASSDTGANYGYTF. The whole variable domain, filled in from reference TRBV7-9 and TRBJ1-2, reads DTGVSQNPRHKITKRGQNVTFRCDPISEHNRLYWYRQTLGQGPEFLTYFQNEAQLEKSRLLSDRFSAERPKGSFSTLEIQRTEQGDSAMYLCASSDTGANYGYTFGSGTRLTVV.

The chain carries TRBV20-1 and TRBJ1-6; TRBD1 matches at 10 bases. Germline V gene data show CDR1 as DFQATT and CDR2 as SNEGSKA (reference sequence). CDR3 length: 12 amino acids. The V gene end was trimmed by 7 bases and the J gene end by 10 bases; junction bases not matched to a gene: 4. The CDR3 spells CSVGTGASPLHF. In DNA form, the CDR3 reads TGCAGTGTCGGGACAGGGGCCTCACCCCTCCACTTT.

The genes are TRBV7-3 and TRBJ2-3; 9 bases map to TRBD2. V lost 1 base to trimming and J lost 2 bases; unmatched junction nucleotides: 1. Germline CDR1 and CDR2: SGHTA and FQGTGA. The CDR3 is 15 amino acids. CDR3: CASSLIAGDTDTQYF. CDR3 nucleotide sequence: TGTGCCAGCAGCTTAATAGCGGGAGACACAGATACGCAGTATTTT.

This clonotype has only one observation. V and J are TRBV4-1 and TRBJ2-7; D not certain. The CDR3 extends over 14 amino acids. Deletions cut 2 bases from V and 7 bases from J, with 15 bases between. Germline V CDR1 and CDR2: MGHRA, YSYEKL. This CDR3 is CASSQLGPTREQYF. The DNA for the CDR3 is TGCGCCAGCAGCCAACTCGGGCCTACTCGGGAGCAGTACTTC.

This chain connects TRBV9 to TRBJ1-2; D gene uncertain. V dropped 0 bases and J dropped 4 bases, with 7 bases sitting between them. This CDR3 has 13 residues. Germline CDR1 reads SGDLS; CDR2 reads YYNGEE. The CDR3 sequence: CASSVVSSYGYTF. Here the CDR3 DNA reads TGTGCCAGCAGCGTAGTTTCCAGCTATGGCTACACCTTC.

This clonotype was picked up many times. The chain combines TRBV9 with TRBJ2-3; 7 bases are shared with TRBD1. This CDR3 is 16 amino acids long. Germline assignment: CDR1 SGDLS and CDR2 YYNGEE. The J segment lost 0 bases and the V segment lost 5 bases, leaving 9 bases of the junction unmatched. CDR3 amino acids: CASSLLDRVSTDTQYF. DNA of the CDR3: TGTGCCAGCAGTCTTCTCGACAGGGTGAGCACAGATACGCAGTATTTT. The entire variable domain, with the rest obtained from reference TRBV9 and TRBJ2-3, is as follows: DSGVTQTPKHLITATGQRVTLRCSPRSGDLSVYWYQQSLDQGLQFLIQYYNGEERAKGNILERFSAQQFPDLHSELNLSSLELGDSALYFCASSLLDRVSTDTQYFGPGTRLTVL.

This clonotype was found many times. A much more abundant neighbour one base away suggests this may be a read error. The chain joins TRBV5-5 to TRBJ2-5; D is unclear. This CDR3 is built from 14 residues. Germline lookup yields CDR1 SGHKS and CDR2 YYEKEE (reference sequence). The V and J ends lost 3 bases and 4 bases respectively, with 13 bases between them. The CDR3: CASSSWGPGETQYF. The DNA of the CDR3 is TGTGCCAGCAGCTCGTGGGGTCCAGGAGAGACCCAGTACTTC.

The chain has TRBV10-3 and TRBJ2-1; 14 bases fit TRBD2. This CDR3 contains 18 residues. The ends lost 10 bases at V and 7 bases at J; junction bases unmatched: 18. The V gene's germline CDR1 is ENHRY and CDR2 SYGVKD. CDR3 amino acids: CATNVAPGTSGSGNEQFF. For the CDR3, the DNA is TGTGCCACCAACGTTGCCCCTGGGACTAGCGGGAGTGGGAATGAGCAGTTCTTC.

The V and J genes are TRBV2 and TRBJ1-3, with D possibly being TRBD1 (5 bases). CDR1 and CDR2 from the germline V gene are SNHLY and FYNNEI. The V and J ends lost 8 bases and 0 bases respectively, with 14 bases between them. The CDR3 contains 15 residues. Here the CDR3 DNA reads TGTGCCAGCTCGTCCCCCGGGGGCTCTGGAAACACCATATATTTT. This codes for CASSSPGGSGNTIYF.

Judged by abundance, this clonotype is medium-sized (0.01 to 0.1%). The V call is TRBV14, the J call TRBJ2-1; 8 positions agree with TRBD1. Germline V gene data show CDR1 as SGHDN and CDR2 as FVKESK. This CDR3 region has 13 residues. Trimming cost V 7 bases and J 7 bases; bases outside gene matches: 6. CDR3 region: CASILDRENEQFF. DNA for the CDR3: TGTGCCAGCATCCTGGACAGGGAAAATGAGCAGTTCTTC.

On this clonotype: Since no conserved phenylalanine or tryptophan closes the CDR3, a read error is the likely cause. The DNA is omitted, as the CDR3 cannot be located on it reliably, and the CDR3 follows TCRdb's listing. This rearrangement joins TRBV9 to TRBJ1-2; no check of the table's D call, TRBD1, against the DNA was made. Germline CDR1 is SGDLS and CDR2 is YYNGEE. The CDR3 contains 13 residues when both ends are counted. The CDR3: CASSEGTGHGCSI.

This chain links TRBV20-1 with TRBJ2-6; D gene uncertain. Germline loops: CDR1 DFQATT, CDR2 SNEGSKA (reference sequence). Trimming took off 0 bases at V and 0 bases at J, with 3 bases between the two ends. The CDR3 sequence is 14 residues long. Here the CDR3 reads CSARDGSGANVLTF. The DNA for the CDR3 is TGCAGTGCTAGAGACGGCTCTGGGGCCAACGTCCTGACTTTC.

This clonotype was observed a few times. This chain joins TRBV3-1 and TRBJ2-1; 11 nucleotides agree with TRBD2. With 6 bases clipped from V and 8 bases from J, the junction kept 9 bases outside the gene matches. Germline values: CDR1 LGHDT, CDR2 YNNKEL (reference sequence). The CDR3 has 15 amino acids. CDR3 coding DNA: TGTGCCAGCAGTTCTATAGCGGGAGGGCCGGATGAGCAGTTCTTC. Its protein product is CASSSIAGGPDEQFF.